The clone carrying this TCR beta chain has at least ten counts. With the read ending 3 residues before the CDR3 end, the germline J gene is used to fill in that end. These data come from a study of T cell clonality in common variable immunodeficiency. The data were produced by immunoSEQ multiplex PCR, yet TCRdb's version contains in-frame clones alone and is incomplete. Observed are 55,000 or so clones, no singletons, with the top ten taking around 0.8%. V lost 4 bases and J 6 bases, leaving 13 bases between the germline ends. Germline V lookup: CDR1 KGHSY, CDR2 FQNENV. This CDR3 region has 13 residues.

The sample comprised peripheral blood mononuclear cells. This chain joins TRBV16 and TRBJ2-7, with a possible D match to TRBD2 (7 bases). The source is a person between 18 and 75 years old in good health. This chain's CDR3 is CASSLRGAGEQYF. CDR3 DNA (partial): TGTGCCAGCAGCCTCCGGGGGGCAGGCGAG.